This entry concerns a single TCR beta chain. Its antigen is unidentified. With 10 bases removed from V and 14 bases from J, the gap between germline ends came to 18 bases. Germline CDR1 MNHEY, CDR2 SVGAGI. This CDR3 comprises 12 residues. Researchers drew blood RNA from unsorted whole blood and extracted germline DNA as well. This record comes from a study of tumor-infiltrating lymphocytes in primary liver carcinoma. Study findings and constraints: Tumor-adjacent and tumor-blood pairs displayed less overlap than did pairs of tumor regions.

A primer in the constant region served to generate TCR beta cDNA from 450 to 600 ng of total RNA. Three nested multiplex PCR rounds, a slightly modified ARM-PCR method, built the TCR beta libraries. The first two PCR rounds used TRBV1-TRBV30 forward primers with a C-beta reverse primer, about 10 cycles each. TCRdb re-derived calls from the multiplex PCR reads in MiXCR, one entry per CDR3 protein. Of approximately 330,000 distinct CDR3 sequences in the sample, 65% were seen once. The origin of this receptor is a man aged 40-49 years with primary liver carcinoma and hepatitis B virus infection. The sequencing input was peripheral blood. This chain joins TRBV6-5 and TRBJ1-6; no clear D. CDR3 loop: CANTNGDAALHF. CDR3 nucleotides: TGTGCCAACACCAACGGAGACGCGGCCCTCCACTTT.